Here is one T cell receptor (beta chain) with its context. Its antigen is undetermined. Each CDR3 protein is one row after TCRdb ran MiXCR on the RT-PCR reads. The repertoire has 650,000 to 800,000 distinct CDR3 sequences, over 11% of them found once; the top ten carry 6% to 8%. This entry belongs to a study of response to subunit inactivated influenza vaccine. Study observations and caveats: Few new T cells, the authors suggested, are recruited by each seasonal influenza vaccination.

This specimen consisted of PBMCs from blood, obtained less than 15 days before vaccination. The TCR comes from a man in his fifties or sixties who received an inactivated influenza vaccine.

CDR3 in amino acids: CASSRLAASSYEQYF. DNA of the CDR3: TGTGCCAGCAGTCGACTAGCTGCGAGCTCCTACGAGCAGTACTTC. This chain connects TRBV6-2 or TRBV6-3 to TRBJ2-7; 7 bases are shared with TRBD2. The CDR3 runs to 15 residues. Germline V gives CDR1 MNHEY, CDR2 SVGEGT. V dropped 5 bases and J dropped 0; count of bases not matched to a gene: 7.